This entry features one T cell receptor (beta chain) sequence. The antigen remains undetermined. Germline CDR1 KGHDR, CDR2 SFDVKD. This CDR3 region has 16 residues. V dropped 4 bases and J dropped 6; count of bases not matched to a gene: 11. The data stem from a study of vaccination and CD4 T cells after COVID-19. Study-level results: Detection of a median around 84% of reactive clones in convalescent patients was confined to the period after vaccination.

Treatment denoted: roughly 10-day PBMC culture with coronavirus spike peptide pools or control peptides (ViraFEST assay). First, ViraFEST expanded antigen-specific T cells with peptide pools, and next it sequenced the TCRs. Cultured CD4+ T cells had their DNA profiled by the Oncomine TCR Beta short-read assay. TCRdb ran MiXCR on the PCR reads and lists one entry per CDR3 protein. The sample consists of about 16,000 distinct CDR3 sequences, 45% to 65% of them appearing once. The gene calls are TRBV24-1 and TRBJ2-3; 8 nucleotides match TRBD2. Material: cultured CD4+ T cells from blood, obtained after SARS-CoV-2 vaccination. This clonotype was sampled from a human donor with COVID-19. The CDR3 nucleotides read TGTGCCACCAGTGACCTCCGCTCGGGGGGGATCGATACGCAGTATTTT. Translated: CATSDLRSGGIDTQYF.